This is a list of T cell receptor beta chains from one sample in a study of Ad26.COV2.S vaccination and SARS-CoV-2 variants. Measured with immunoSEQ multiplex PCR; TCRdb has only the in-frame clones, and not every one. The sample holds some 420,000 clones, 85% to 90% seen once. Source: peripheral blood, taken in a trial of Ad26.COV2.S vaccine versus placebo. The receptors stem from a person aged 18 to 59 who received the Ad26.COV2.S COVID-19 vaccine or a placebo. Each CDR3 is given with its conserved first and last residue. The D gene is left open where the match is weak. Only part of the rows carry a size: once, few, many, or a class if the clone is expanded.

.	.	TRBV18	TRBJ2-1	TGTGCCAGCTCCGACGGTGGGGGGGCATTTGAGCAGTTCTTC	CASSDGGGAFEQFF
.	.	TRBV7-2	TRBJ1-5	TGTGCCAGCAGCGCACGACTCGGGCAGCCCCAGCATTTT	CASSARLGQPQHF
.	.	TRBV12-3/TRBV12-4	TRBJ2-2	TGTGCCAGCAGTTTCCGGTACACCGGGGAGCTGTTTTTT	CASSFRYTGELFF
TRBD2	.	TRBV7-2	TRBJ2-5	TGTGCCAGCAGCTTAGGCGCAGCGGGGAGGGAGACCCAGTACTTC	CASSLGAAGRETQYF
.	.	TRBV28	TRBJ2-2	TGTGCCAGCACCGGGACTCTCAACACCGGGGAGCTGTTTTTT	CASTGTLNTGELFF
TRBD1	.	TRBV9	TRBJ2-5	TGTGCCAGCAGCGTAGGGACAGGGGGCGTGGAGACCCAGTACTTC	CASSVGTGGVETQYF
.	.	TRBV2	TRBJ1-5	TGTGCCAGCAGTGGGGAGAGGGGTGGCAATCAGCCCCAGCATTTT	CASSGERGGNQPQHF
.	.	TRBV5-1	TRBJ1-5	TGCGCCAGCAGCTGGGACAGCAATCAGCCCCAGCATTTT	CASSWDSNQPQHF
.	.	TRBV5-1	TRBJ2-2	TGCGCCAGCAGCTTGGCCGTTGCCTTGGGGGAGCTGTTTTTT	CASSLAVALGELFF
TRBD1	.	TRBV5-6	TRBJ1-5	TGTGCCAGCAGCGGGCGGGACAGGGCCCTCGGCGGGGGCAATCAGCCCCAGCATTTT	CASSGRDRALGGGNQPQHF
.	.	TRBV5-4	TRBJ1-2	TGTGCCAGCAGCCCGACGGTGAAGTATGGCTACACCTTC	CASSPTVKYGYTF
TRBD1	.	TRBV9	TRBJ1-2	TGTGCCAGCAGCGTAGTCGGGACAGGGGGCCTGGGTGGCTACACCTTC	CASSVVGTGGLGGYTF
TRBD1	.	TRBV7-8	TRBJ1-2	TGTGCCAGCAGCCCCGACAGGGCTGGTGGCTACACCTTC	CASSPDRAGGYTF
TRBD2	once	TRBV7-2	TRBJ2-1	TGTGCCAGCAGCAAGACACTAGCGGGGGGGCTTAATGAGCAGTTCTTC	CASSKTLAGGLNEQFF
.	.	TRBV15	TRBJ1-2	TGTGCCACCAGCAGAGATTTGAGCGGCAGGGGAAAGGATGGCTACACCTTC	CATSRDLSGRGKDGYTF
TRBD2	.	TRBV7-2	TRBJ2-5	TGTGCCAGCAGCTTAACAGCGGGACTGGGGGAGACCCAGTACTTC	CASSLTAGLGETQYF
.	.	TRBV2	TRBJ2-7	TGTGCCAGCATAGAGGGTTCAACCTACGAGCAGTACTTC	CASIEGSTYEQYF
TRBD1	few	TRBV29-1	TRBJ1-2	TGCAGCGTTAAGGACAGGGAGGACTATGGCTACACCTTC	CSVKDREDYGYTF
TRBD1	.	TRBV9	TRBJ1-1	TGTGCCAGCAGCCCGGGACAGCTCCCTACGATGAACACTGAAGCTTTCTTT	CASSPGQLPTMNTEAFF
.	.	TRBV27	TRBJ1-5	TGTGCCAGCAGCCTTTCGGGCCCCGAGGGCAATCAGCCCCAGCATTTT	CASSLSGPEGNQPQHF
.	.	TRBV30	TRBJ2-2	TGTGCCTGGCCCCAGGGCCCCGGGGAGCTGTTTTTT	CAWPQGPGELFF
TRBD1	.	TRBV2	TRBJ1-4	TGTGCCGGCGCCTCCGACAGGGTTGTGGAGAAACTGTTTTTT	CAGASDRVVEKLFF
.	.	TRBV19	TRBJ1-2	TGTGCCAGTTCCTGGTCCGGGGACGGTGGCTACACCTTC	CASSWSGDGGYTF
.	few	TRBV10-1	TRBJ1-6	TGCGCCAGCACCCACAATGACAGGTTAAAGGCACCCCTCCACTTT	CASTHNDRLKAPLHF
.	.	TRBV7-3	TRBJ2-3	TGTGCCAGCAGCTTAAGAGGCAGGGGAAGCACAGATACGCAGTATTTT	CASSLRGRGSTDTQYF
TRBD1	.	TRBV5-1	TRBJ2-6	TGCGCCAGCGGACAGGGGGATGGGGCCAACGTCCTGACTTTC	CASGQGDGANVLTF
TRBD1	once	TRBV7-2	TRBJ1-4	TGTGCCAGCAGCTTAGTAGGGGGGACAGTTTTGGGATTAGGGGAAAAACTGTTTTTT	CASSLVGGTVLGLGEKLFF
.	once	TRBV13	TRBJ1-1	TGTGCCAGCAGCTTAGGCCAGGATGGCGGGGAGTTT	CASSLGQDGGEF
TRBD2	few	TRBV7-9	TRBJ2-1	TGTGCCAGCAGCTTAGACCGGGGGGCCTACAATGAGCAGTTCTTC	CASSLDRGAYNEQFF
.	.	TRBV11-2	TRBJ2-7	TGTGCCAGCAGCCATTGGGGACATAACTACGAGCAGTACTTC	CASSHWGHNYEQYF
TRBD1	.	TRBV7-6	TRBJ2-1	TGTGCCAGCAGCGCCGGGACAGGGGCCACAATATACAATGAGCAGTTCTTC	CASSAGTGATIYNEQFF
TRBD2	.	TRBV2	TRBJ2-7	TGTGCCAGCAATCGGGAGGGACCTTCCTACGAGCAGTACTTC	CASNREGPSYEQYF
.	.	TRBV27	TRBJ2-7	TGTGCCAGCAGTTTAGCAGCAGGGACCTACGAGCAGTACTTC	CASSLAAGTYEQYF
.	.	TRBV30	TRBJ2-2	TGTGCCTGGAGTCCCCTACCACCAGGACAGACCGGGGAGCTGTTTTTT	CAWSPLPPGQTGELFF
.	.	TRBV28	TRBJ2-2	TGTGCCAGCAGTTTTCGTGAGCGCCTGGACACCGGGGAGCTGTTTTTT	CASSFRERLDTGELFF
.	.	TRBV7-3	TRBJ2-2	TGTGCCAGCAGCCCCATCGGCGGCGGCACCGGGGAGCTGTTTTTT	CASSPIGGGTGELFF
TRBD1	.	TRBV5-6	TRBJ2-3	TGTGCCAGCAGCTTGCTAATAGGGGGCGCCGGACCCACAGATACGCAGTATTTT	CASSLLIGGAGPTDTQYF
.	.	TRBV15	TRBJ1-3	TGTGCCACCAGCAGGCACGGGGGGGGAAACACCATATATTTT	CATSRHGGGNTIYF
.	.	TRBV6-2/TRBV6-3	TRBJ2-3	TGTGCCAGCAGTTACTCCGACACAGATACGCAGTATTTT	CASSYSDTDTQYF
TRBD1	.	TRBV5-6	TRBJ2-3	TGTGCCAGCAGCTTGGACCAGGGGACAGGGAGAACAGATACGCAGTATTTT	CASSLDQGTGRTDTQYF
.	.	TRBV9	TRBJ2-3	TGTGCCAGCAGCGGCCCACCCGCTTCAGATACGCAGTATTTT	CASSGPPASDTQYF
.	.	TRBV7-3	TRBJ2-2	TGTGCCAGCAGCCAGGGACGGGGGATCACCGGGGAGCTGTTTTTT	CASSQGRGITGELFF
TRBD2	.	TRBV6-5	TRBJ2-1	TGTGCCAGCAGTTACCATACTAGCGGGGGGGCCGGTGAGCAGTTCTTC	CASSYHTSGGAGEQFF
.	once	TRBV6-5	TRBJ2-1	TGTGCCAGCACTCAGGGGTTCCCTTCCGAGCAGTTCTTC	CASTQGFPSEQFF
TRBD1	once	TRBV27	TRBJ1-6	TGTGCCAGCAGTCCGAGACAGGGGACCTATTCACCCCTCCACTTT	CASSPRQGTYSPLHF
TRBD2	.	TRBV10-3	TRBJ2-5	TGTGCCATCACGTCTCGGCGGGGGGGCCCTGAGACCCAGTACTTC	CAITSRRGGPETQYF
.	.	TRBV6-1	TRBJ2-7	TGTGCCAGCAGTGAAGCAGAGTACGAGCAGTACTTC	CASSEAEYEQYF
.	.	TRBV6-2/TRBV6-3	TRBJ1-5	TGTGCCAGCAGTTACGGGGGCTCTGGCAATCAGCCCCAGCATTTT	CASSYGGSGNQPQHF
.	.	TRBV12-3/TRBV12-4	TRBJ1-1	TGTGCCAGCAGTTTTGGGGGTACGACTGAAGCTTTCTTT	CASSFGGTTEAFF